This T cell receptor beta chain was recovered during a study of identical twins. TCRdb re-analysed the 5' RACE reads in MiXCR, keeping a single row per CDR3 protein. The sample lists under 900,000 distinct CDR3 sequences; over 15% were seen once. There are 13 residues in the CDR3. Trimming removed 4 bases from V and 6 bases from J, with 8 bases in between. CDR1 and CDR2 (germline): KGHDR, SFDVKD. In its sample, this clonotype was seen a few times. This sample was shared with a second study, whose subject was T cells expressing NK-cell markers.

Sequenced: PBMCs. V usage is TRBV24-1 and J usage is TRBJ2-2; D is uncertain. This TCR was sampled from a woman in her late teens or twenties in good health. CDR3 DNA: TGTGCCACCAGTGAGCGTATATCCGGGGAGCTGTTTTTT. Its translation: CATSERISGELFF.